This T cell receptor beta chain originates from a study of T cell changes during pregnancy in multiple sclerosis. The V gene's germline CDR1 is LNHDA and CDR2 SQIVND (reference sequence). The CDR3 spans 17 residues. Trimming took 5 bases from V and 2 from J, leaving 18 bases between them. The protocol was immunoSEQ multiplex PCR, while the TCRdb copy is restricted to in-frame clones and leaves out a portion. The table includes 52,000 or so clones, 75% to 90% detected once. The rearrangement joins TRBV19 to TRBJ2-2; tentatively, D is TRBD2 (6 bases). The input for sequencing was CD4+ T cells from peripheral blood mononuclear cells, taken in the first trimester of pregnancy. The source is a female donor with multiple sclerosis, enrolled in a pregnancy study. The CDR3: CASSPIAAILNTGELFF. The DNA for the CDR3 is TGTGCCAGTAGTCCGATAGCGGCAATTTTAAACACCGGGGAGCTGTTTTTT.